This T cell receptor beta chain is drawn from a study of T cells in Graves' hyperthyroidism and ophthalmopathy. Study overall: Peripheral blood was taken when the disease was first diagnosed, before any treatment began. Study conclusions and caveats: Blood also showed most of the thyroid clonotypes that were expanded above 0.001. Separating ophthalmopathy from stable hyperthyroidism was achieved by a 13 V-J model.

The study enrolled patients aged 18 to 65 with newly diagnosed hyperthyroidism of under 2 months' duration. There were TCR beta CDR3 regions amplified from RNA transcripts. RT-PCR in the first round (using the HTBI primer set) targeted the TCR CDR3. TCRdb reprocessed the multiplex PCR reads with MiXCR, giving one entry per CDR3 protein. This sample carries roughly 250,000 distinct CDR3 sequences, less than 15% of them seen once, and the ten largest clones take roughly 14%. Germline V lookup: CDR1 LGHDT, CDR2 YNNKEL (reference sequence). CDR3 length: 12 residues. Trimming shortened V by 5 bases and J by 4 bases, and 9 bases separated the two germline ends. There are a few counts of this clonotype. The antigen remains undetermined.

The sequence derives from a woman between 40 and 55 years old with Graves' hyperthyroidism that later progressed to Graves' ophthalmopathy. The chain couples TRBV3-1 to TRBJ2-7, with D unresolved. Sequenced input: blood. CDR3 sequence reads: CASSNLLYEQYF. CDR3 nucleotides: TGTGCCAGCAGCAACCTCCTTTACGAGCAGTACTTC.